The rows below give T cell receptor beta chains drawn from one sample of a study of shared clonotypes between healthy human individuals. Produced via immunoSEQ multiplex PCR; TCRdb's table is partial and in-frame only. The repertoire holds around 640,000 clones, 95% to 97% seen once, with about 0.12% in the top ten. Sequencing used naive CD8+ T cells sorted from blood. These receptors all come from a woman in her thirties in good health. CDR3s leave out the opening cysteine and the closing phenylalanine or tryptophan. The order of the fields is J gene, V gene, CDR3 protein.

>TRBJ1-3|TRBV4-2
ASSEQGGGNTIY
>TRBJ2-5|TRBV20-1
SARDQETQY
>TRBJ2-1|TRBV28
ASRDYNEQF
>TRBJ2-2|TRBV4-1
ASSAALNTGELF
>TRBJ2-1|TRBV5-4
ASRPVKRGNNEQF
>TRBJ2-3|TRBV5-1
ASSSFTTSPDTQY
>TRBJ1-3|TRBV10-3
ATRDRVDTIY
>TRBJ1-6|TRBV28
ASSIDRVRGSPLH
>TRBJ2-7|TRBV7-8
ASSSLDKSTYEQY
>TRBJ2-5|TRBV2
ASSDIGGRLETQY
>TRBJ2-1|TRBV6-5
ASSYDPGLAYNEQF
>TRBJ1-5|TRBV6-1
ASIGDLVSYQPQH
>TRBJ1-2|TRBV6-4
ASSPGQGYYGYT
>TRBJ2-7|TRBV27
AIRDRGYEQY
>TRBJ2-7|TRBV7-9
ASSLGSSPDYEQY
>TRBJ2-7|TRBV2
ASSESRGPYEQY
>TRBJ1-1|TRBV7-8
ASSLDRQVSVNTEAF
>TRBJ2-1|TRBV5-6
ASSWGTGEQF